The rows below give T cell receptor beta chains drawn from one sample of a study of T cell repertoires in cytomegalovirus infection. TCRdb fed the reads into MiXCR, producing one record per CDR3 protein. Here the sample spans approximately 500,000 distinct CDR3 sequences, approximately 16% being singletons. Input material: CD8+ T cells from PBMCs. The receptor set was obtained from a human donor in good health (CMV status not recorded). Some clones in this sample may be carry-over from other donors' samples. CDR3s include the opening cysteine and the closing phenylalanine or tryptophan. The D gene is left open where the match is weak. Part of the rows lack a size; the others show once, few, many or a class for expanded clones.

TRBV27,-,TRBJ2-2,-,TGTGCCAGCCGTAAGGGGCTGAACACCGGGGAGCTGTTTTTT,CASRKGLNTGELFF
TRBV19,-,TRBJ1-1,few,TGTGCCAGTAGTATAGTTTACGGAAGAAACACTGAAGCTTTCTTT,CASSIVYGRNTEAFF
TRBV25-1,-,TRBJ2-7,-,TGTGCCAGCAGTGACCAGGGTCCCTACGAGCAGTACTTC,CASSDQGPYEQYF
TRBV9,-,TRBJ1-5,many,TGTGCCAGCAGCGTAGGAGGTAATAGCAATCAGCCCCAGCATTTT,CASSVGGNSNQPQHF
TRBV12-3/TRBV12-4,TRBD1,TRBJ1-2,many,TGTGCCAGCAGTTCGACAGGGGGCAGGGGCTATGGCTACACCTTC,CASSSTGGRGYGYTF
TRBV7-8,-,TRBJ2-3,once,TGTGCCAGAAGCTTAATGGACAGCGGCACAGATACGACGTATTTT,CARSLMDSGTDTTYF
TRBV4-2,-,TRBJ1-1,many,TGTGCCAGCAGCCAAGATGCGGAGGGCTTCGAGGGAACTGAAGCTTTCTTT,CASSQDAEGFEGTEAFF
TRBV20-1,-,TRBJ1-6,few,TGCAGTGCTAGAGAGAAGGGAGGCTATAATTCACCCCTCCACTTT,CSAREKGGYNSPLHF
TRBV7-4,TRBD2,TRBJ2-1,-,TGTGCAAGCAGCCCTAAGGGACTAGCGGGGCGCAATGATCAGTTCTTC,CASSPKGLAGRNDQFF
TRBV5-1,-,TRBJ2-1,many,TGCGCCAGCAGCTTAGGGGTTGGGCAGTTCTTC,CASSLGVGQFF
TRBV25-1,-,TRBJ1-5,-,TGTGCCAGCAGTGAACAGGGTGTTCAGCCCCAGCATTTT,CASSEQGVQPQHF
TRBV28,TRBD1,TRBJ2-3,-,TGTGCCAGCAACCGGGACAGGGGCACAGATACGCAGTATTTT,CASNRDRGTDTQYF
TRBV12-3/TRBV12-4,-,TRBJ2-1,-,TGTTCCAGCAGTTTAGGGGTTGAGCAGTTCTTC,CSSSLGVEQFF
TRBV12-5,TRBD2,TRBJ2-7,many,TGTGCTAGTGGTGGGCTAGCGGGGTTCTACGAGCAGTACTTC,CASGGLAGFYEQYF
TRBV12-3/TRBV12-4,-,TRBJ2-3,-,TGTGCCAGCAGTTTTGGCAACTCCTTCACAGATACGCAGTATTTT,CASSFGNSFTDTQYF
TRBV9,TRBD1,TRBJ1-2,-,TGTGCCAGCAGATCGGGACAGGGGGCTAGGGGCTACACCTTC,CASRSGQGARGYTF
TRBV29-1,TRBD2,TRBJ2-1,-,TGCAGCGGTGTAGCGGGGGGGCTCAACAATGAGCAGTTCTTC,CSGVAGGLNNEQFF
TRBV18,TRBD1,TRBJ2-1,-,TGTGCCAGCTCACCACGGGACAGGGGGCCGTACAATGAGCAGTTCTTC,CASSPRDRGPYNEQFF
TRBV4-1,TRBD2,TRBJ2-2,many,TGCGCCAGCAGCCAACTCCGGGGACTAGCGGGGGGGCCGTTTTACAACACCGGGGAGCTGTTTTTT,CASSQLRGLAGGPFYNTGELFF
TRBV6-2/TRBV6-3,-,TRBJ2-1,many,TGTGCCAGCAATTACCTCAGGGGTTCCTACAATGAGCAGTTCTTC,CASNYLRGSYNEQFF
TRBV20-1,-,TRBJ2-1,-,TGCAGTGCTAGAGATCTTGCGGGATCGAAGGGTGAGCAGTTCTTC,CSARDLAGSKGEQFF
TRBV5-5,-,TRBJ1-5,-,TGTGCCAGCAGCTTTTGGACAGTCAATCAGCCCCAGCATTTT,CASSFWTVNQPQHF
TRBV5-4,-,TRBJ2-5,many,TGTGCCAGCAGCTTGGAGTTGAGGGACAAACAAGAGACCCAGTACTTC,CASSLELRDKQETQYF
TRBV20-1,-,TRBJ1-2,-,TGCAGTGCTAGAGATCCCTATGGCTACACCTTC,CSARDPYGYTF
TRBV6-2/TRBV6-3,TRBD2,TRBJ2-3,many,TGTGCCAGCAGTTACCCCAGTAGCGGGGAGAGCACAGATACGCAGTATTTT,CASSYPSSGESTDTQYF
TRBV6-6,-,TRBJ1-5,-,TGTGCCAGCAGTTACCTGGAACGGGATAGCAATCAGCCCCAGCATTTT,CASSYLERDSNQPQHF
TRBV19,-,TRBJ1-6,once,TGTGCCAGTAACGGGCAGGGTTATAATCCACCCCTCCACTTT,CASNGQGYNPPLHF
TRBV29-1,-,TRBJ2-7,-,TGCAGCGTTGCTTCAGGGTTAAGCTCCTACGAGCAGTACTTC,CSVASGLSSYEQYF
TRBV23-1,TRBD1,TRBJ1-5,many,TGCGCCAGCAGTCCCCGGGAACAGGGGGCCCATCAGCCCCAGCATTTT,CASSPREQGAHQPQHF
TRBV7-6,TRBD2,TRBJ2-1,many,TGTGCCAGCAGCTTAGAAGCGGGAGGGGGCAATGAGCAGTTCTTC,CASSLEAGGGNEQFF
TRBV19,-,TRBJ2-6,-,TGTGCCAGTATCCCCCCTGGGGCCAACGTCCTGACTTTC,CASIPPGANVLTF
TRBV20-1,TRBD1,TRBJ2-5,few,TGCAGTGCTAGAGTTTCGGACAGGGAAAGCGAGACCCAGTACTTC,CSARVSDRESETQYF
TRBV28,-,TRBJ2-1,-,TGTGCCAGCAGTTCAAGCCTCCCCAATGAGCAGTTCTTC,CASSSSLPNEQFF